Following are 9 T cell receptor beta chains from one sample sequenced in a study of Ad26.COV2.S vaccination and SARS-CoV-2 variants. Some clones are missing from TCRdb's copy, which holds only in-frame ones; the method was immunoSEQ multiplex PCR. The sample includes approximately 480,000 clones, roughly 85% of them seen just once. Described treatment: about 20 received Ad26.COV2.S at low or high dose, single or two shots; five or six received placebo; per-sample allocation not given. Following the first vaccine or placebo injection, samples were taken on day 63. The specimen comprised peripheral blood, sampled in a trial of Ad26.COV2.S vaccine versus placebo. These receptors all come from a person between 18 and 59 years old who received the Ad26.COV2.S COVID-19 vaccine or a placebo.

The CDR3 DNA reads TGCAGTGCTAGTCAACGCGTACAATCCCCCCGCAGTGAGCAGTTCTTC. This codes for CSASQRVQSPRSEQFF. The gene calls are TRBV20-1 and TRBJ2-1; D not resolved. Germline-derived CDR1 and CDR2 are DFQATT and SNEGSKA (reference sequence). The CDR3 contains 16 residues. The V and J ends lost 3 bases and 9 bases respectively, with 24 bases between them.

The V call is TRBV27, the J call TRBJ2-7, with TRBD2 matching 9 bases. V lost 5 bases and J lost 3; bases outside the gene matches: 8. Germline CDR1 is MNHEY and CDR2 is SMNVEV (reference sequence). CDR3 length equals 15 residues. CDR3 amino acids: CASSLRSGSVYEQYF. The CDR3 bases are TGTGCCAGCAGTCTTCGTAGCGGGAGTGTCTACGAGCAGTACTTC.

This chain joins TRBV30 and TRBJ2-6, with 9 bases identical to TRBD1. The V and J ends lost 1 base and 0 bases, in that order; junction bases with no gene match: 7. Germline V gives CDR1 GTSNPN, CDR2 SVGIG (reference sequence). The CDR3 covers 18 residues. Here the CDR3 DNA reads TGTGCCTGGAGTGGACAGGGGGGCATACACTCTGGGGCCAACGTCCTGACTTTC. Its protein product is CAWSGQGGIHSGANVLTF.

This sequence joins TRBV3-1 (or the pseudogene TRBV3-2) and TRBJ2-1; D might be TRBD2 (5 bases). Trimming took 5 bases from V and 9 from J, leaving 14 bases between them. Germline CDR1 and CDR2: LGHDT and YNNKEL (reference sequence). The CDR3 has 13 residues. The CDR3 protein is CASSAARSGEQFF. The CDR3 nucleotides are TGTGCCAGCAGCGCCGCCCGGAGCGGTGAGCAGTTCTTC.

The V call is TRBV19, the J call TRBJ1-5, with D possibly TRBD1 on 5 matching bases. V dropped 5 bases and J dropped 7 bases, with 15 bases sitting between them. The CDR3 contains 14 residues. Germline V gene sequence: CDR1 LNHDA, CDR2 SQIVND (reference sequence). CDR3: CASSGPGGVQPQHF. Written as DNA, the CDR3 is TGTGCCAGTAGTGGACCGGGGGGAGTACAGCCCCAGCATTTT.

To note about this clone: A junction boundary mismatches the germline segment, possibly from a read error. The chain combines TRBV28 with TRBJ1-2, with D perhaps TRBD1 (6 bases). Germline-derived CDR1 and CDR2 are MDHEN and SYDVKM. CDR3 length: 12 amino acids. The CDR3 sequence is CARSRGAGGYTF. As DNA, the CDR3 is TGTGCCCGCAGCCGGGGGGCGGGGGGCTACACCTTC.

The rearrangement joins TRBV27 to TRBJ2-6; D might be TRBD1 (6 bases). With 0 bases removed from V and 0 bases from J, the gap between germline ends came to 21 bases. Germline CDR1 reads MNHEY; CDR2 reads SMNVEV (reference sequence). This CDR3 comprises 21 residues. CDR3 in DNA: TGTGCCAGCAGTTTATCCGTCTCGGACAGATTTACTTCCTCTGGGGCCAACGTCCTGACTTTC. This codes for CASSLSVSDRFTSSGANVLTF.

The chain joins TRBV7-2 to TRBJ2-7; weak D call: TRBD1 (7 bases). The CDR3 has 16 residues. V lost 7 bases, J lost 2 bases, and 21 bases lay in between. The germline V gene has CDR1 SGHTA and CDR2 FQGNSA. CDR3 protein: CASNQGGGSGTYEQYF. CDR3 sequence (DNA): TGTGCCAGCAATCAGGGGGGCGGTAGTGGGACCTACGAGCAGTACTTC.

This clone was recorded once. The chain joins TRBV7-2 to TRBJ2-3; tentatively, D is TRBD2 (6 bases). The germline V gene encodes CDR1 SGHTA and CDR2 FQGNSA. This CDR3 contains 14 residues. V was trimmed by 1 base and J by 5 bases, leaving 10 bases between them. The CDR3 nucleotides are TGTGCCAGCAGCTTAGTATCAGCGGGAGATACGCAGTATTTT. This codes for CASSLVSAGDTQYF.